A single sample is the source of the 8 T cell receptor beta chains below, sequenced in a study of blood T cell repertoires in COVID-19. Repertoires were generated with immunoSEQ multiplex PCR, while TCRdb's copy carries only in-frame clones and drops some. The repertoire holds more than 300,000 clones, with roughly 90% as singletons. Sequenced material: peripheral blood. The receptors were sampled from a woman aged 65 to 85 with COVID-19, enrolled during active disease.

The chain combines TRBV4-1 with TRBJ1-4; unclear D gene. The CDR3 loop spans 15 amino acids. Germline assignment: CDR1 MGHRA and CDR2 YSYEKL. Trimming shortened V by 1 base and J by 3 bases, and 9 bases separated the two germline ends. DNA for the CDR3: TGCGCCAGCAGCCAAGGGGTAGCGGCTAATGAAAAACTGTTTTTT. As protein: CASSQGVAANEKLFF.

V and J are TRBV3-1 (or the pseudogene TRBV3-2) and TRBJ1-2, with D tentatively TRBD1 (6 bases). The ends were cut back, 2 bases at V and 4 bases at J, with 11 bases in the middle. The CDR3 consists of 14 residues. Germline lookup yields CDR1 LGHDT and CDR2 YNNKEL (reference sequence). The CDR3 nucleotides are TGTGCCAGCAGCCAACAGCGGACAGCCTATGGCTACACCTTC. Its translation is CASSQQRTAYGYTF.

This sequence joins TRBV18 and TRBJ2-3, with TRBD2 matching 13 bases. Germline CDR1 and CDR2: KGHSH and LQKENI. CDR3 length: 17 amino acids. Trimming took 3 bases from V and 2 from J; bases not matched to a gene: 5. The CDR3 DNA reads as TGTGCCAGCTCACCCTACGGGACTAGCGGGGTCACAGATACGCAGTATTTT. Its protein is CASSPYGTSGVTDTQYF.

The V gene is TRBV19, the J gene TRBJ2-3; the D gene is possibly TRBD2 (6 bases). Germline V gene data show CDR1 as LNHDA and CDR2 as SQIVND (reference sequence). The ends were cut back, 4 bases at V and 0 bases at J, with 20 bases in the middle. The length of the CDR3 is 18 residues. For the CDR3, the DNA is TGTGCCAGTAGTACCACCGCCGACGGAGGGAGAAGCACAGATACGCAGTATTTT. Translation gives CASSTTADGGRSTDTQYF.

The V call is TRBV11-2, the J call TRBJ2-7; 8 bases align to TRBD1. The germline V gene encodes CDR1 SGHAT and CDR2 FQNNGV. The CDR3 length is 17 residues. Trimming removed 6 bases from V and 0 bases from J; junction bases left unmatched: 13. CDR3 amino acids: CASRPPLTGAISYEQYF. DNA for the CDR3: TGTGCCAGCAGACCTCCGCTGACAGGGGCAATCTCCTACGAGCAGTACTTC.

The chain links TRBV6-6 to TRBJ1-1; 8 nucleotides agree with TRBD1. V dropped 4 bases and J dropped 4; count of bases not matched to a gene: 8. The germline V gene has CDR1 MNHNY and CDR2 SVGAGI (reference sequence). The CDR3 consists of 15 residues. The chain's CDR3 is CASSSDREEITEAFF. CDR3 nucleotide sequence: TGTGCCAGCAGTTCGGACAGGGAAGAGATCACTGAAGCTTTCTTT.

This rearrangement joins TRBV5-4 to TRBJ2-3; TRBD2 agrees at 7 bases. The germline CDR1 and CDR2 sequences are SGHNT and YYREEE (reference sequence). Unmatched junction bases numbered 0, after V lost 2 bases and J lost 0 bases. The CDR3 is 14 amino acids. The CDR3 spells CASSFGGSTDTQYF. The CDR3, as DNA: TGTGCCAGCAGCTTCGGGGGGAGCACAGATACGCAGTATTTT.

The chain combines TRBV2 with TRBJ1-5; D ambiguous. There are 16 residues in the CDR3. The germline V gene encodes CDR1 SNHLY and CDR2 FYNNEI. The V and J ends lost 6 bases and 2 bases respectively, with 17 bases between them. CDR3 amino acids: CASRPGGPDGNQPQHF. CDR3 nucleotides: TGTGCCAGCAGGCCGGGAGGGCCAGACGGCAATCAGCCCCAGCATTTT.